These 7 T cell receptor beta chains share one sample of origin, sequenced in a study of Ad26.COV2.S vaccination and SARS-CoV-2 variants. Using immunoSEQ multiplex PCR, the repertoire was profiled, and TCRdb retains in-frame clones only, with some absent. The sample holds about 440,000 clones; approximately 90% are singletons and the top ten take roughly 13%. Documented treatment: around 19 received Ad26.COV2.S at low or high dose, single or two shots; several received placebo; per-sample allocation not given. Sample collection was performed on day 63 after the first vaccine or placebo injection. This specimen was peripheral blood, taken in a trial of Ad26.COV2.S vaccine versus placebo. The receptors stem from a person between 18 and 65 years old who received the Ad26.COV2.S COVID-19 vaccine or a placebo.

This clone was seen only once. This chain uses TRBV28 with TRBJ2-3; D remains ambiguous. V was clipped by 10 bases and J by 5 bases, with 13 bases between them. Germline V gives CDR1 MDHEN, CDR2 SYDVKM. This CDR3 has 12 amino acids. This CDR3 reads CATIGPGDTQYF. CDR3 coding DNA: TGTGCCACCATAGGGCCCGGAGATACGCAGTATTTT.

The chain employs TRBV28 and TRBJ2-1; 12 bases line up with TRBD2. This CDR3 is built from 16 residues. V shed 3 bases and J 2 bases; nucleotides not matched to a gene: 2. CDR1 MDHEN and CDR2 SYDVKM come from the germline V gene. The CDR3 loop is CASSFRLAGAYNEQFF. CDR3 nucleotide sequence: TGTGCCAGCAGTTTCCGACTAGCGGGAGCCTACAATGAGCAGTTCTTC. Full variable domain (outside the CDR3, taken from reference TRBV28 and TRBJ2-1): DVKVTQSSRYLVKRTGEKVFLECVQDMDHENMFWYRQDPGLGLRLIYFSYDVKMKEKGDIPEGYSVSREKKERFSLILESASTNQTSMYLCASSFRLAGAYNEQFFGPGTRLTVL.

This clone has a single count. V is TRBV28 and J is TRBJ1-5; 7 bases are shared with TRBD1. After removal of 6 bases from V and 4 bases from J, the junction contained 6 bases not matched to a gene. The CDR3 runs to 14 residues. Germline CDR1 MDHEN, CDR2 SYDVKM. CDR3 loop: CASSTGQVNQPQHF. CDR3 DNA sequence: TGTGCCAGCAGCACAGGACAGGTTAATCAGCCCCAGCATTTT. The whole variable domain, filled in from reference TRBV28 and TRBJ1-5, reads DVKVTQSSRYLVKRTGEKVFLECVQDMDHENMFWYRQDPGLGLRLIYFSYDVKMKEKGDIPEGYSVSREKKERFSLILESASTNQTSMYLCASSTGQVNQPQHFGDGTRLSIL.

The chain recombines TRBV5-5 with TRBJ1-5; 11 bases map to TRBD1. Germline V lookup: CDR1 SGHKS, CDR2 YYEKEE (reference sequence). This CDR3 has 15 residues. V shed 4 bases, J shed 5 bases, and the junction held 5 bases outside the gene matches. The CDR3 here is CASSPGTGGDQPQHF. The DNA for the CDR3 is TGTGCCAGCAGCCCCGGGACAGGGGGGGATCAGCCCCAGCATTTT. The full variable domain, its missing parts supplied by reference TRBV5-5 and TRBJ1-5, is DAGVTQSPTHLIKTRGQQVTLRCSPISGHKSVSWYQQVLGQGPQFIFQYYEKEERGRGNFPDRFSARQFPNYSSELNVNALLLGDSALYLCASSPGTGGDQPQHFGDGTRLSIL.

The rearrangement uses TRBV6-6 and TRBJ1-5, with unresolved D. This CDR3 has 16 residues. Trimming shortened V by 2 bases and J by 2 bases, and 13 bases separated the two germline ends. Germline CDR1 MNHNY, CDR2 SVGAGI (reference sequence). The CDR3 bases are TGTGCCAGCAGTTACCCGCAATGGGCGGGCAATCAGCCCCAGCATTTT. Amino acid sequence: CASSYPQWAGNQPQHF.

This chain links TRBV9 with TRBJ1-1; D unclear. The germline CDR1 and CDR2 sequences are SGDLS and YYNGEE. The CDR3 has 13 residues. The V and J ends lost 7 bases and 5 bases respectively, with 15 bases between them. CDR3 bases: TGTGCCAGCGCCAAAACAACTACGACTGAAGCTTTCTTT. Translating it yields CASAKTTTTEAFF.

CDR3 sequence: CSASGREGRPDTQYF. CDR3 sequence (DNA): TGCAGTGCTAGTGGGCGGGAGGGCCGCCCAGATACGCAGTATTTT. This rearrangement joins TRBV20-1 to TRBJ2-3; 9 positions agree with TRBD2. There are 15 residues in the CDR3. Per the germline V gene, CDR1 is DFQATT and CDR2 is SNEGSKA (reference sequence). The V and J ends lost 3 bases and 4 bases, in that order; junction bases with no gene match: 8.